This TCR beta chain was captured in a study of blood T cell repertoires in COVID-19. In the source study's methods: Reference gene primers were amplified, and this amplification served to estimate nucleated cell counts. TCRdb keeps only in-frame clones here, not all; method: immunoSEQ multiplex PCR. V, J and clone size were drawn from that table, and D and trimming were deduced from the DNA. The table includes a few hundred thousand clones, approximately 83% detected once. Residents of 24 US areas, aged about 18 to 95 years, made up the participants. The germline CDR1 and CDR2 sequences are LGHDT and YNNKEL (reference sequence). Losses at the gene ends were 2 bases for V and 5 bases for J; bases not matched to a gene: 6. The CDR3 length is 14 residues.

Material for sequencing was PBMCs or T cells enriched from blood (not recorded which). The receptor's source is a young man who had recovered from COVID-19. The chain links TRBV3-1 (or the pseudogene TRBV3-2) to TRBJ2-7; 7 bases are shared with TRBD1. As DNA, the CDR3 is TGTGCCAGCAGCCAACACCGAACAGGGGACGAGCAGTACTTC. Amino acids: CASSQHRTGDEQYF.